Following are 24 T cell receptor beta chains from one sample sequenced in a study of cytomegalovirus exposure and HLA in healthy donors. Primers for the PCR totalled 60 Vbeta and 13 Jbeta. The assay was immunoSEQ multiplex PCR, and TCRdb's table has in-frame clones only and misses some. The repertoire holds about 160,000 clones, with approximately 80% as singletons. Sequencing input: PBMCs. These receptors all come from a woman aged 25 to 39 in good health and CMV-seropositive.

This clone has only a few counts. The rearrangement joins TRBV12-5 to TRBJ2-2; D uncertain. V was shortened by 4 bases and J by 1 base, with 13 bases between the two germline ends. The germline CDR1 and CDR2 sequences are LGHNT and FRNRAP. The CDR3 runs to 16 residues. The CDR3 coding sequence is TGTGCTAGTGGTTCCCAAAGAGTATTGAACACCGGGGAGCTGTTTTTT. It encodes CASGSQRVLNTGELFF. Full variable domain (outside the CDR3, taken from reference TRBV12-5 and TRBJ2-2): DARVTQTPRHKVTEMGQEVTMRCQPILGHNTVFWYRQTMMQGLELLAYFRNRAPLDDSGMPKDRFSAEMPDATLATLKIQPSEPRDSAVYFCASGSQRVLNTGELFFGEGSRLTVL.

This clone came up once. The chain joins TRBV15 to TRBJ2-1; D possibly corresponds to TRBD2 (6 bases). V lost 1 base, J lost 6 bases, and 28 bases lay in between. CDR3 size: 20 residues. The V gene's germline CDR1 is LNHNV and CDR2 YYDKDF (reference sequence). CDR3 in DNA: TGTGCCACCAGCAGAGTGGGGGTACGGAGTTTCCTAGCGTGGGGCAATGAGCAGTTCTTC. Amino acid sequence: CATSRVGVRSFLAWGNEQFF.

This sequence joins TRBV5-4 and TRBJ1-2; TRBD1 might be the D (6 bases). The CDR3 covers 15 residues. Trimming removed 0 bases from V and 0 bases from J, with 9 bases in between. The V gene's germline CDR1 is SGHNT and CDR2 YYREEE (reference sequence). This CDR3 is CASSLEAGANYGYTF. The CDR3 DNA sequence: TGTGCCAGCAGCTTGGAGGCAGGGGCTAACTATGGCTACACCTTC.

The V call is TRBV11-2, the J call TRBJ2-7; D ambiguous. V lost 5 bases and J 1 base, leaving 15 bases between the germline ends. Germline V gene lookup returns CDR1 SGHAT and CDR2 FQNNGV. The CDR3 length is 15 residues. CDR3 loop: CASSVPPRRSYEQYF. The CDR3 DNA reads TGTGCCAGCAGCGTTCCTCCCCGCAGATCCTACGAGCAGTACTTC.

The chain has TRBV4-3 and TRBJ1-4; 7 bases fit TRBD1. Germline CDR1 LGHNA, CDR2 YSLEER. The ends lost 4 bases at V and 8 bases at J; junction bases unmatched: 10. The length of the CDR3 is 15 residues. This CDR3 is CASSLGTAKGEKLFF. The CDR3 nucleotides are TGCGCCAGCAGCCTCGGGACAGCCAAGGGAGAAAAACTGTTTTTT.

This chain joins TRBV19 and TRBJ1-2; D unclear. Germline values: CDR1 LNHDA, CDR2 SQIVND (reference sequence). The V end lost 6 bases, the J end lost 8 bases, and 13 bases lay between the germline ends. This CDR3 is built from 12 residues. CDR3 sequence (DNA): TGTGCCAGTAGGACACACTCCGCGGGCTACACCTTC. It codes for CASRTHSAGYTF.

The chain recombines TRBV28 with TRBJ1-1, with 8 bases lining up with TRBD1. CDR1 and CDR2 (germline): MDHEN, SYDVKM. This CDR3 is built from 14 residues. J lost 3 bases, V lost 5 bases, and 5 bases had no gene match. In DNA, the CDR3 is TGTGCCAGCAGTCTCGGGACAGGACACACTGAAGCTTTCTTT. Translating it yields CASSLGTGHTEAFF.

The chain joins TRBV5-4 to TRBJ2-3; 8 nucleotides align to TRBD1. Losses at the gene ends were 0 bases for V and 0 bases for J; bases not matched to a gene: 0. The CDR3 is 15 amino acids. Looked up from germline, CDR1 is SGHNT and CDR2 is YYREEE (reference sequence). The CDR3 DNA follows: TGTGCCAGCAGCTTGGACAGGGGGAGCACAGATACGCAGTATTTT. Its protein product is CASSLDRGSTDTQYF.

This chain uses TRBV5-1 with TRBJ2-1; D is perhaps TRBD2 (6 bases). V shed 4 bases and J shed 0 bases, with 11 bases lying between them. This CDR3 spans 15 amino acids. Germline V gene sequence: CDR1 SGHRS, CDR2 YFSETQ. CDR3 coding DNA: TGCGCCAGCAGCACCGGGGGAAACTCCTACAATGAGCAGTTCTTC. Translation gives CASSTGGNSYNEQFF.

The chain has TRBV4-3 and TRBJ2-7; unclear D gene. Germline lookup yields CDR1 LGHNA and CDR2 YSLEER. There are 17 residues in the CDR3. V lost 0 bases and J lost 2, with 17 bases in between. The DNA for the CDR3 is TGCGCCAGCAGCCAAGATCGTAGGAGCGTTAACCCCTACGAGCAGTACTTC. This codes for CASSQDRRSVNPYEQYF.

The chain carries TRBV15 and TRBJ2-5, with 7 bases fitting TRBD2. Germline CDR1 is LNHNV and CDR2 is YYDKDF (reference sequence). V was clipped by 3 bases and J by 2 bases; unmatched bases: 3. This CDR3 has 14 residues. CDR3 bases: TGTGCCACCAGCAGGCGAGCGGGGCAAGAGACCCAGTACTTC. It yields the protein CATSRRAGQETQYF.

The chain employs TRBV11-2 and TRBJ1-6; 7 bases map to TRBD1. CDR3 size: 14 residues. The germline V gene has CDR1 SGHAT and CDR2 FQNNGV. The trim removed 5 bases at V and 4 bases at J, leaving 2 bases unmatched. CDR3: CASSPGQYNSPLHF. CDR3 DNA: TGTGCCAGCAGCCCGGGACAGTATAATTCACCCCTCCACTTT.

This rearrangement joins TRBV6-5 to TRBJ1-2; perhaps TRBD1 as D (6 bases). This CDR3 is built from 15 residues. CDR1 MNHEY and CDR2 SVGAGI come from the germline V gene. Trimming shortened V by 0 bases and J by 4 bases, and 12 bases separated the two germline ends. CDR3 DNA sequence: TGTGCCAGCAGTTACTCGTCAAGGGGGGGCTATGGCTACACCTTC. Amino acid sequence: CASSYSSRGGYGYTF.

CDR3: CASSPSPIAGGPGEQFF. DNA for the CDR3: TGTGCCAGCAGCCCCTCCCCAATAGCGGGGGGGCCTGGGGAGCAGTTCTTC. V is TRBV11-2 and J is TRBJ2-1; TRBD2 agrees at 11 bases. Germline V gene sequence: CDR1 SGHAT, CDR2 FQNNGV. The CDR3 contains 17 residues. V dropped 5 bases and J dropped 10; count of bases not matched to a gene: 16.

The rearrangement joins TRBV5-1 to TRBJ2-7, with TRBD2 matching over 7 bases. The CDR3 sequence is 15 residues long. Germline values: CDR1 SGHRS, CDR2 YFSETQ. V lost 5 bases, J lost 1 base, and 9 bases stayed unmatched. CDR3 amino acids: CASSSREGSSYEQYF. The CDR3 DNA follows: TGCGCCAGCAGTTCAAGGGAGGGGTCATCCTACGAGCAGTACTTC.

In DNA form, the CDR3 reads TGCAGCGTTGAAGAACGGAGCGGTGATGAAAAACTGTTTTTT. Translating it yields CSVEERSGDEKLFF. The V call is TRBV29-1, the J call TRBJ1-4; D is unclear. CDR3 length equals 14 residues. V lost 0 bases, J lost 6 bases, and 11 bases lay in between. The germline V gene encodes CDR1 SQVTM and CDR2 ANQGSEA.

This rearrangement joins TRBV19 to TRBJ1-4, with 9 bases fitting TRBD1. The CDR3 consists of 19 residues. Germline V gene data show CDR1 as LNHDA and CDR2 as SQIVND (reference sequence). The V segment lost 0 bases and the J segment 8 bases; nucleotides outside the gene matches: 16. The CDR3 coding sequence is TGTGCCAGTAGTATAGAGGCAATTGACAGGGGGGGATACTCGGAAAAACTGTTTTTT. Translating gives CASSIEAIDRGGYSEKLFF.

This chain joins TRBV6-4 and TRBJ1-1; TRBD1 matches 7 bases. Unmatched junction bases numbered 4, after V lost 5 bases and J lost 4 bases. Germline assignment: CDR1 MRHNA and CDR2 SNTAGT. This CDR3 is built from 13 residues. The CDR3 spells CASSYTGATEAFF. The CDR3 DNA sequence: TGTGCCAGCAGTTACACAGGGGCCACTGAAGCTTTCTTT.

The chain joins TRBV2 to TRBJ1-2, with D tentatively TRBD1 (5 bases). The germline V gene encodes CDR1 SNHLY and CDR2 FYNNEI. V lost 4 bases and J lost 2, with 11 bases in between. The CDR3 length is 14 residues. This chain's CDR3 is CASSAGHRNYGYTF. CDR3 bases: TGTGCCAGCAGTGCAGGGCACAGGAACTATGGCTACACCTTC.

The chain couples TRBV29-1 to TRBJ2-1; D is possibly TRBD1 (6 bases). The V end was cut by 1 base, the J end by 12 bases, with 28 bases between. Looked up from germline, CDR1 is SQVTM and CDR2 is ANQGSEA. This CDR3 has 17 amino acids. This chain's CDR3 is CSVEGTAPPLISTGQFF. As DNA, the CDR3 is TGCAGCGTTGAAGGGACAGCCCCACCTCTAATATCAACGGGGCAGTTCTTC.

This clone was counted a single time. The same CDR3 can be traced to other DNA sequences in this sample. The CDR3 DNA follows: TGTGCCAGCAGCCAAGGGCAGTTGGCTGAAGCTTTCTTT. Amino acids: CASSQGQLAEAFF. The chain joins TRBV14 to TRBJ1-1; D remains ambiguous. The CDR3 runs 13 residues. Trimming cost V 1 base and J 6 bases, with 9 bases left between them. Looked up from germline, CDR1 is SGHDN and CDR2 is FVKESK. The full variable domain, its missing parts supplied by reference TRBV14 and TRBJ1-1, is EAGVTQFPSHSVIEKGQTVTLRCDPISGHDNLYWYRRVMGKEIKFLLHFVKESKQDESGMPNNRFLAERTGGTYSTLKVQPAELEDSGVYFCASSQGQLAEAFFGQGTRLTVV.

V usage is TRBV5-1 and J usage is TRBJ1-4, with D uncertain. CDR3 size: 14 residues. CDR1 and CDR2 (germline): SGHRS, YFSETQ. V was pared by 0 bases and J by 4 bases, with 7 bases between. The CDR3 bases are TGCGCCAGCAGCTTGGTAACCTATAATGAAAAACTGTTTTTT. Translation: CASSLVTYNEKLFF.

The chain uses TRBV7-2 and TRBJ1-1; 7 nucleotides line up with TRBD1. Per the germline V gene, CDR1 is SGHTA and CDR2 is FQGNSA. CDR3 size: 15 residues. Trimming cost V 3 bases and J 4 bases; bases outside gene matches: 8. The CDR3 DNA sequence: TGTGCCAGCAGCTTCCTGACAGGGTGGGGCACTGAAGCTTTCTTT. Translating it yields CASSFLTGWGTEAFF.

The CDR3 spells CASSGVDRPNYGYTF. CDR3 sequence (DNA): TGTGCCAGCAGCGGGGTGGACAGGCCTAACTATGGCTACACCTTC. This chain links TRBV7-2 with TRBJ1-2, with 7 bases aligning to TRBD1. The CDR3 totals 15 residues. Germline loops: CDR1 SGHTA, CDR2 FQGNSA. Trimming removed 5 bases from V and 0 bases from J; junction bases left unmatched: 6. The whole variable domain, remainder taken from reference TRBV7-2 and TRBJ1-2, is GAGVSQSPSNKVTEKGKDVELRCDPISGHTALYWYRQSLGQGLEFLIYFQGNSAPDKSGLPSDRFSAERTGGSVSTLTIQRTQQEDSAVYLCASSGVDRPNYGYTFGSGTRLTVV.